The 21 T cell receptor beta chains reported below all come from one sample, sequenced in a study of cytomegalovirus exposure and HLA in healthy donors. PCR was performed using 60 Vbeta and 13 Jbeta primers. Generated by immunoSEQ multiplex PCR, the TCRdb table keeps only in-frame clones and is missing some. In the table there are some 180,000 clones, 65% to 85% of which are singletons. The sequenced sample consisted of PBMCs. The receptors come from a girl aged 10 to 17 in good health and CMV-seropositive.

The rearrangement joins TRBV7-2 to TRBJ2-7, with 14 nucleotides matching TRBD2. CDR1 is SGHTA and CDR2 is FQGNSA in the germline V gene. The length of the CDR3 is 15 residues. J gave up 4 bases and V 3 bases, and 2 bases lay outside the gene matches. The CDR3: CASSLGTSGRYEQYF. The CDR3 region has the DNA TGTGCCAGCAGCTTGGGGACTAGCGGGAGATACGAGCAGTACTTC.

The chain has TRBV2 and TRBJ1-1, with 8 bases lining up with TRBD1. CDR3 length: 11 residues. J lost 8 bases, V lost 4 bases, and 0 bases had no gene match. CDR1 and CDR2 (germline): SNHLY, FYNNEI. CDR3 in amino acids: CASSGTGEAFF. In DNA, the CDR3 is TGTGCCAGCAGTGGGACAGGGGAAGCTTTCTTT.

V is TRBV18 and J is TRBJ2-1; 9 nucleotides align to TRBD1. The CDR3 loop spans 15 amino acids. The V segment lost 3 bases and the J segment 4 bases; nucleotides outside the gene matches: 4. Germline V gene data show CDR1 as KGHSH and CDR2 as LQKENI. CDR3 coding DNA: TGTGCCAGCTCACCTCAAGGGACAGGGTACAATGAGCAGTTCTTC. It yields the protein CASSPQGTGYNEQFF.

The chain employs TRBV4-3 and TRBJ2-7, with 7 bases that match TRBD2. CDR3 length: 15 amino acids. Per the germline V gene, CDR1 is LGHNA and CDR2 is YSLEER. The trim removed 1 base at V and 2 bases at J, leaving 5 bases unmatched. The CDR3 loop reads CASSQVALAAYEQYF. CDR3 bases: TGCGCCAGCAGCCAAGTCGCCCTAGCGGCCTACGAGCAGTACTTC.

The chain is built from TRBV4-3 and TRBJ2-5; no clear D. V was trimmed by 0 bases and J by 5 bases, leaving 13 bases between them. The CDR3 has 15 amino acids. The germline gives CDR1 LGHNA, CDR2 YSLEER. The CDR3 DNA reads as TGCGCCAGCAGCCAAGAGTCCAGTACACGCGAGACCCAGTACTTC. Residues: CASSQESSTRETQYF.

This clone was seen only once. DNA for the CDR3: TGTGCCAGCAGCAAAACAGCGGACTCCTACGAGCAGTACTTC. Translation: CASSKTADSYEQYF. The chain combines TRBV11-1 with TRBJ2-7; the D gene is possibly TRBD2 (5 bases). Per the germline V gene, CDR1 is SGHAT and CDR2 is FQDESV (reference sequence). The CDR3 spans 14 residues. V lost 5 bases and J lost 0, with 11 bases in between.

The sample holds one count of this clone. V gene TRBV5-1 combines with J gene TRBJ2-3, with D maybe TRBD2 (6 bases). Trimming took off 5 bases at V and 3 bases at J, with 10 bases between the two ends. CDR3 size: 13 residues. Germline-derived CDR1 and CDR2 are SGHRS and YFSETQ. The CDR3 DNA sequence: TGCGCCAGCAGTCCAAGCGGGACAGATACGCAGTATTTT. This translates into CASSPSGTDTQYF.

The genes are TRBV30 and TRBJ2-7; the match to TRBD2 covers 8 bases. With V trimmed by 3 bases and J by 8 bases, 6 bases remained unmatched. CDR3 length equals 12 residues. Germline V gives CDR1 GTSNPN, CDR2 SVGIG (reference sequence). In DNA form, the CDR3 reads TGTGCCTGGAGCGGGACTAGAAGCAAGCAGTACTTC. The encoded protein is CAWSGTRSKQYF.

The chain has TRBV10-2 and TRBJ2-7; D is uncertain. Germline values: CDR1 WSHSY, CDR2 SAAADI. Trimming left V 1 base short and J 7 bases short, with 14 bases between. This CDR3 is 14 amino acids long. The CDR3 DNA sequence: TGCGCCAGCAGTGAGTTTAGATCTACGTTGGAGCAGTACTTC. Translating it yields CASSEFRSTLEQYF.

The rearrangement uses TRBV9 and TRBJ2-5; 9 bases fit TRBD2. There are 15 residues in the CDR3. Losses at the gene ends were 3 bases for V and 5 bases for J; bases not matched to a gene: 8. The V gene's germline CDR1 is SGDLS and CDR2 YYNGEE. The CDR3: CASSGVAGVAETQYF. The CDR3 DNA is TGTGCCAGCAGCGGAGTAGCGGGAGTCGCTGAGACCCAGTACTTC.

This clone was picked up a small number of times. The rearrangement uses TRBV5-4 and TRBJ2-1; the match to TRBD2 covers 10 bases. The CDR3 totals 17 residues. Looked up from germline, CDR1 is SGHNT and CDR2 is YYREEE (reference sequence). After removal of 1 base from V and 7 bases from J, the junction contained 11 bases not matched to a gene. The chain's CDR3 is CASSLTKGAGGPNEQFF. In nucleotides, the CDR3 is TGTGCCAGCAGCTTGACAAAGGGAGCGGGAGGGCCTAATGAGCAGTTCTTC.

V usage is TRBV15 and J usage is TRBJ2-4; D is possibly TRBD1 (5 bases). Germline lookup yields CDR1 LNHNV and CDR2 YYDKDF (reference sequence). CDR3 length equals 15 residues. V was pared by 8 bases and J by 4 bases, with 18 bases between. CDR3 loop: CATARFRTSKNIQYF. The CDR3 region has the DNA TGTGCCACCGCCAGGTTCAGGACATCGAAAAACATTCAGTACTTC.

The chain couples TRBV6-5 to TRBJ2-7, with 7 bases fitting TRBD1. V lost 10 bases and J lost 4; bases outside the gene matches: 16. The V gene's germline CDR1 is MNHEY and CDR2 SVGAGI. This CDR3 contains 15 residues. The CDR3 is CATSQGADRVYEQYF. The DNA of the CDR3 is TGTGCCACTTCTCAAGGGGCCGACAGGGTTTACGAGCAGTACTTC.

The V gene is TRBV5-1, the J gene TRBJ2-1; TRBD2 matches 9 bases. CDR1 is SGHRS, CDR2 YFSETQ, per germline. The CDR3 is made up of 15 amino acids. The J segment lost 7 bases and the V segment lost 6 bases, leaving 11 bases of the junction unmatched. The CDR3 DNA sequence: TGCGCCAGCATTTTCCTCCCAACTAGCGGGAATGAGCAGTTCTTC. It specifies CASIFLPTSGNEQFF.

The genes are TRBV27 and TRBJ2-7; D is possibly TRBD2 (6 bases). V was trimmed by 1 base and J by 6 bases, leaving 13 bases between them. CDR3 length: 14 residues. Germline V gives CDR1 MNHEY, CDR2 SMNVEV (reference sequence). In nucleotides, the CDR3 is TGTGCCAGCAGTTTATGGTGGGGGGACGGCGAGCAGTACTTC. As protein: CASSLWWGDGEQYF.

The chain has TRBV10-2 and TRBJ2-5; D is unclear. The J call is in doubt because the DNA end fits TRBJ2-7 better. Germline V gives CDR1 WSHSY, CDR2 SAAADI. CDR3 length: 13 amino acids. The CDR3 sequence is CASSLTKESEQYF. The CDR3 nucleotides are TGCGCCAGCAGCCTAACGAAGGAGTCCGAGCAGTACTTC.

The chain employs TRBV4-1 and TRBJ1-1, with a weak D call TRBD1 (5 bases). Germline V gene sequence: CDR1 MGHRA, CDR2 YSYEKL. CDR3 length: 14 amino acids. Trimming took 1 base from V and 4 from J, leaving 10 bases between them. The DNA of the CDR3 is TGCGCCAGCAGCCAAGGCAGGGAGGTCACTGAAGCTTTCTTT. Translation gives CASSQGREVTEAFF.

The chain recombines TRBV7-9 with TRBJ1-4; the match to TRBD1 covers 8 bases. This CDR3 comprises 15 residues. The germline CDR1 and CDR2 sequences are SEHNR and FQNEAQ (reference sequence). Unmatched junction bases numbered 5, after V lost 1 base and J lost 7 bases. The CDR3 coding sequence is TGTGCCAGCAGCTTAGAGTCAGGGGGCAGTGAAAAACTGTTTTTT. As protein: CASSLESGGSEKLFF.

The chain links TRBV2 to TRBJ2-5; the D is unclear. The V gene lost 2 bases and the J gene lost 11 bases, with 6 bases spanning the gap. Germline lookup yields CDR1 SNHLY and CDR2 FYNNEI. This CDR3 contains 10 residues. The DNA for the CDR3 is TGTGCCAGCAGTGAATATGAGCAGTACTTC. Translating gives CASSEYEQYF.

This clone has a single count. The rearrangement links TRBV6-6 to TRBJ2-7; D perhaps matches TRBD2 (7 bases). The CDR3 has 15 amino acids. From germline, CDR1 is MNHNY and CDR2 SVGAGI (reference sequence). Trimming shortened V by 6 bases and J by 0 bases, and 15 bases separated the two germline ends. CDR3 residues: CASRPGGGSSYEQYF. The DNA of the CDR3 is TGTGCCAGCAGGCCGGGGGGCGGTAGCTCCTACGAGCAGTACTTC.

V is TRBV14 and J is TRBJ2-3; possible D gene TRBD2, 5 bases. Germline CDR1 reads SGHDN; CDR2 reads FVKESK. Between the trimmed V and J ends, which lost 2 bases and 0 bases, there was a span of 9 bases. This CDR3 is built from 15 residues. CDR3 DNA: TGTGCCAGCAGCCAATTTGGCGGGAGCACAGATACGCAGTATTTT. Translated: CASSQFGGSTDTQYF.